Described below is a single T cell receptor (beta chain) sequence and its context. This record belongs to a study of OX40 agonist ivuxolimab in advanced cancers. Overall study context: Those enrolled were 82.7% male, with a mean age of 60 years and ages from 23 to 79.

The method was immunoSEQ multiplex PCR; TCRdb's version includes in-frame clones alone and lacks a portion of them. The sample yields about 37,000 clones, about 72% seen once. Source: CD4+ or CD8+ T cells sorted from blood, taken in a trial of the OX40 agonist ivuxolimab. The source is an adult with an advanced solid tumor such as melanoma, head and neck, liver or kidney cancer.

The CDR3 bases are TGCGCCAGCAGCCAAGTACTAACAGAATACGAGCAGTACTTC. It translates to CASSQVLTEYEQYF. V gene TRBV4-1 combines with J gene TRBJ2-7; D is unclear. V was cut by 1 base and J by 4 bases, with 11 bases left in between. Germline values: CDR1 MGHRA, CDR2 YSYEKL. This CDR3 has 14 amino acids.